Shown below are 20 T cell receptor beta chains from a single sample sequenced in a study of blood T cells in healthy people across ages. A second PCR, run for about 6 to 11 cycles, used a sample-barcoded 5' primer plus a J-beta primer mix. TCRdb reprocessed the 5' RACE reads with MiXCR, giving one entry per CDR3 protein. The table lists about 1.5 million distinct CDR3 sequences, roughly two fifths of them singletons. Sequenced material: blood. All receptors come from a woman between 18 and 29 years old in good health.

This clonotype was seen only a few times. Written as DNA, the CDR3 is TGTGCCAGCAGTTTTGGGCAAAAGAAAGAGACCCAGTACTTC. Its translation is CASSFGQKKETQYF. The V gene is TRBV6-2 or TRBV6-3, the J gene TRBJ2-5; D is uncertain. V was cut by 4 bases and J by 3 bases, with 12 bases left in between. The CDR3 totals 14 residues. Germline V CDR1 and CDR2: MNHEY, SVGEGT.

The chain carries TRBV6-5 and TRBJ2-7, with no clear D. The CDR3 is made up of 13 amino acids. Trimming pared 6 bases from V and 2 bases from J, leaving 11 bases between. Germline values: CDR1 MNHEY, CDR2 SVGAGI. The CDR3 DNA sequence: TGTGCCAGCAGGGCTAACGGCCCCTACGAGCAGTACTTC. This sequence encodes CASRANGPYEQYF.

This clonotype was counted at least ten times. The chain joins TRBV9 to TRBJ2-5; no reliable D call. V lost 0 bases and J lost 1, with 4 bases in between. CDR3 length: 13 amino acids. Germline CDR1 and CDR2: SGDLS and YYNGEE. The CDR3 DNA reads TGTGCCAGCAGCGTAGCCCCCCAAGAGACCCAGTACTTC. Amino acids: CASSVAPQETQYF.

J is TRBJ2-3 and V is TRBV4-3, with 10 bases matching TRBD2. The CDR3 is 18 residues long. Trimming took 1 base from V and 8 from J; bases not matched to a gene: 15. The germline V gene encodes CDR1 LGHNA and CDR2 YSLEER. The CDR3 region is CASSQATTLLAGDGTQYF. In DNA form, the CDR3 reads TGCGCCAGCAGCCAAGCGACAACCCTTCTAGCGGGAGATGGTACGCAGTATTTT.

Worth noting for this clonotype: A single base separates this from a much larger clone, so it may be a read error. The chain recombines TRBV29-1 with TRBJ1-2; D remains unclear. The germline V gene has CDR1 SQVTM and CDR2 ANQGSEA. The CDR3 runs to 15 residues. The CDR3 reads CSVVHTGNMNSGYTF. CDR3 nucleotides: TGCAGCGTTGTACACACCGGTAACATGAACTCTGGCTACACCTTC.

In its sample, this clonotype was seen a few times. The chain links TRBV3-1 to TRBJ2-5; D could derive from TRBD1 or TRBD2 (5 bases each). The DNA end lines up better with TRBJ2-7; the J call may be wrong. Per germline, CDR1 LGHDT and CDR2 YNNKEL (reference sequence). This CDR3 region has 14 residues. The chain's CDR3 is CASSPSGAVYEQYF. The CDR3 nucleotides are TGTGCCAGCAGCCCTTCCGGGGCCGTCTACGAGCAGTACTTC.

The V and J genes are TRBV12-3 or TRBV12-4 and TRBJ2-2; D gene uncertain. The CDR3 has 12 amino acids. Trimming took 6 bases from V and 3 from J, leaving 5 bases between them. In DNA form, the CDR3 reads TGTGCCAGCAGAGATTACACCGGGGAGCTGTTTTTT. Its protein product is CASRDYTGELFF.

This clonotype has only a few counts. The chain is built from TRBV12-3 or TRBV12-4 and TRBJ2-1, with 8 positions matching TRBD1. CDR3 size: 15 residues. With V trimmed by 6 bases and J by 4 bases, 8 bases remained unmatched. The CDR3 DNA reads as TGTGCCAGCAGAACCAGGACAGGGACGTACAATGAGCAGTTCTTC. This sequence encodes CASRTRTGTYNEQFF.

The chain carries TRBV28 and TRBJ2-2; 7 bases map to TRBD1. CDR3 size: 17 residues. The germline gives CDR1 MDHEN, CDR2 SYDVKM. The V gene end was trimmed by 4 bases and the J gene end by 4 bases; junction bases not matched to a gene: 12. In DNA form, the CDR3 reads TGTGCCAGCAGTTCTACGAGCGACAGGGCGAGCACCGGGGAGCTGTTTTTT. Encoded protein: CASSSTSDRASTGELFF.

This clonotype was counted only a few times. The chain carries TRBV20-1 and TRBJ1-1; weak D call: TRBD1 (5 bases). The CDR3 has 12 amino acids. Trimming took 1 base from V and 11 from J, leaving 14 bases between them. Germline assignment: CDR1 DFQATT and CDR2 SNEGSKA (reference sequence). CDR3 nucleotides: TGCAGTGCTAGAGCGTGGGGCAACAACGCTTTCTTT. Protein sequence: CSARAWGNNAFF.

This rearrangement joins TRBV7-2 to TRBJ1-3; D remains unclear. The germline V gene encodes CDR1 SGHTA and CDR2 FQGNSA. The CDR3 sequence is 16 residues long. V lost 0 bases to trimming and J lost 0 bases, with 9 bases between them. The DNA of the CDR3 is TGTGCCAGCAGCTTAGCCCCTTACGCCTCTGGAAACACCATATATTTT. Protein: CASSLAPYASGNTIYF. The variable domain in full, completed from reference TRBV7-2 and TRBJ1-3, reads GAGVSQSPSNKVTEKGKDVELRCDPISGHTALYWYRQSLGQGLEFLIYFQGNSAPDKSGLPSDRFSAERTGGSVSTLTIQRTQQEDSAVYLCASSLAPYASGNTIYFGEGSWLTVV.

In DNA form, the CDR3 reads TGCAGTGCTAGGGACTCCCGGACAGGGAGAACAGATACGCAGTATTTT. This codes for CSARDSRTGRTDTQYF. The chain links TRBV20-1 to TRBJ2-3; TRBD1 matches 8 bases. This CDR3 is built from 16 residues. V lost 3 bases to trimming and J lost 3 bases; unmatched junction nucleotides: 11. Germline CDR1 and CDR2: DFQATT and SNEGSKA (reference sequence).

The chain links TRBV7-2 to TRBJ2-7, with 7 bases aligning to TRBD1. Trimming cost V 7 bases and J 3 bases; bases outside gene matches: 6. The CDR3 is made up of 13 amino acids. The germline V gene has CDR1 SGHTA and CDR2 FQGNSA. The CDR3 sequence is CASTDRAGYEQYF. The CDR3 region has the DNA TGTGCCAGCACCGACAGGGCGGGCTACGAGCAGTACTTC.

In regard to this clonotype: A junction end diverges from the germline sequence, so it may reflect a read error. The genes are TRBV18 and TRBJ1-1, with D possibly TRBD1 on 5 matching bases. This CDR3 comprises 14 residues. CDR1 and CDR2 (germline): KGHSH, LQKENI. Here the CDR3 DNA reads TGTGCCAGCTCACCTGGGGACCGAGGAGCTGAAGATTTCTTT. It is translated as CASSPGDRGAEDFF.

This clonotype came up once. The V and J genes are TRBV7-6 and TRBJ2-7, with D possibly matching TRBD2 (6 bases). CDR3 size: 14 residues. Germline V gene sequence: CDR1 SGHVS, CDR2 FNYEAQ. Trimming removed 4 bases from V and 2 bases from J, with 12 bases in between. The CDR3 bases are TGTGCCAGCAGCTCTGCGGGACTTACCTACGAGCAGTACTTC. As protein: CASSSAGLTYEQYF.

The chain uses TRBV6-2 or TRBV6-3 and TRBJ1-6, with D possibly being TRBD1 (5 bases). Germline V gene sequence: CDR1 MNHEY, CDR2 SVGEGT. Trimming removed 10 bases at V and 7 bases at J, with 14 bases between. The CDR3 is 13 amino acids. The CDR3 nucleotides are TGTGCCACCCTGGACACCGTAAATTCACCCCTCCACTTT. Translating it yields CATLDTVNSPLHF.

This chain uses TRBV3-1 with TRBJ2-4; TRBD2 agrees at 8 bases. The end of the DNA fits TRBJ2-7 better, so the J call may be wrong. The CDR3 runs 15 residues. Per the germline V gene, CDR1 is LGHDT and CDR2 is YNNKEL (reference sequence). This CDR3 is CASSQGVGLAYEQYF. CDR3 coding DNA: TGTGCCAGCAGCCAAGGCGTGGGACTAGCCTACGAGCAGTACTTC.

On this clonotype: Since the CDR3 does not end with the conserved phenylalanine or tryptophan, this likely comes from a read error. The chain has TRBV30 and TRBJ2-5; D perhaps matches TRBD1 (6 bases). V was pared by 4 bases and J by 2 bases, with 8 bases between. Germline V lookup: CDR1 GTSNPN, CDR2 SVGIG (reference sequence). The CDR3 has 12 residues. CDR3 protein: CAWTDSQETQYS. The CDR3 DNA reads TGTGCCTGGACGGACAGTCAAGAGACCCAGTACTCC.

This chain uses TRBV6-2 or TRBV6-3 with TRBJ2-1, with TRBD2 matching 14 bases. Losses at the gene ends were 5 bases for V and 8 bases for J; bases not matched to a gene: 8. This CDR3 region has 16 residues. Germline-derived CDR1 and CDR2 are MNHEY and SVGEGT. In DNA, the CDR3 is TGTGCCAGCAGTGTCGGGACTAGCGGGAGTATGGATGAGCAGTTCTTC. Its protein product is CASSVGTSGSMDEQFF.

This clonotype occurred a few times. The CDR3 loop reads CASSLDGTGASTDTQYF. The DNA of the CDR3 is TGTGCCAGCAGCTTAGATGGCACAGGGGCTAGCACAGATACGCAGTATTTT. The V gene is TRBV11-3, the J gene TRBJ2-3, with 7 bases matching TRBD1. Trimming cost V 0 bases and J 0 bases; bases outside gene matches: 6. CDR1 and CDR2 from the germline V gene are SGHNT and YENEEA. This CDR3 region has 17 residues.